Listed below are T cell receptor beta chains from one sample, sequenced in a study of low-dose radiotherapy and immunotherapy resistance in tumors. TCRdb processed the reads anew with MiXCR; each CDR3 protein has one entry. The sample yields about 39,000 distinct CDR3 sequences, 25% to 40% seen once. Specimen: PBMCs, collected before treatment. These TCRs come from a male donor with gallbladder cancer. Both conserved end residues are part of each CDR3. Each record gives: J gene, V gene, clone size, D gene, CDR3 protein, CDR3 DNA. D genes are given only for firm matches. Some rows mark clone size as missing; the rest say once, few, many or name a class of expanded clone.

J gene: TRBJ2-2
V gene: TRBV11-2
clone size: .
D gene: .
CDR3 protein: CASSLEYGELFF
CDR3 DNA: TGTGCCAGTTCGTTGGAATATGGGGAGCTGTTTTTT

J gene: TRBJ2-3
V gene: TRBV5-1
clone size: .
D gene: TRBD2
CDR3 protein: CASSLNGGARTDTQYF
CDR3 DNA: TGCGCCAGCAGCTTGAACGGGGGGGCACGCACAGATACGCAGTATTTT

J gene: TRBJ2-6
V gene: TRBV6-2/TRBV6-3
clone size: many
D gene: TRBD1
CDR3 protein: CASSYSILGTGSNSGANVLTF
CDR3 DNA: TGTGCCAGCAGTTACTCGATTTTGGGGACAGGGTCTAATTCTGGGGCCAACGTCCTGACTTTC

J gene: TRBJ2-2
V gene: TRBV6-2/TRBV6-3
clone size: .
D gene: TRBD2
CDR3 protein: CASSEGLAVDTGELFF
CDR3 DNA: TGTGCCAGCAGTGAGGGACTAGCGGTCGACACCGGGGAGCTGTTTTTT

J gene: TRBJ2-1
V gene: TRBV15
clone size: .
D gene: .
CDR3 protein: CATSRERGYYNEQFF
CDR3 DNA: TGTGCCACCAGCAGAGAACGCGGGTATTACAATGAGCAGTTCTTC

J gene: TRBJ2-7
V gene: TRBV29-1
clone size: few
D gene: .
CDR3 protein: CSVVDVANYEQYF
CDR3 DNA: TGCAGCGTTGTAGATGTCGCAAACTACGAGCAGTACTTC

J gene: TRBJ2-1
V gene: TRBV6-1
clone size: .
D gene: TRBD1
CDR3 protein: CASSQKRTGGYYNEQFF
CDR3 DNA: TGTGCCAGCAGTCAGAAACGGACAGGGGGCTACTACAATGAGCAGTTCTTC

J gene: TRBJ2-1
V gene: TRBV4-1
clone size: many
D gene: .
CDR3 protein: CASSQVLSEQFF
CDR3 DNA: TGCGCCAGCAGCCAAGTGTTGAGTGAGCAGTTCTTC

J gene: TRBJ2-5
V gene: TRBV20-1
clone size: many
D gene: TRBD2
CDR3 protein: CSATAGGPDPETQYF
CDR3 DNA: TGCAGTGCTACGGCGGGGGGGCCGGATCCAGAGACCCAGTACTTC

J gene: TRBJ2-2
V gene: TRBV14
clone size: once
D gene: TRBD1
CDR3 protein: CASSLQGAYTGELFF
CDR3 DNA: TGTGCCAGCAGCCTACAGGGGGCTTACACCGGGGAGCTGTTTTTT

J gene: TRBJ2-4
V gene: TRBV6-2/TRBV6-3
clone size: medium-sized
D gene: .
CDR3 protein: CASSGQKGVDIQYF
CDR3 DNA: TGTGCCAGCAGTGGTCAGAAAGGGGTGGACATTCAGTACTTC

J gene: TRBJ2-3
V gene: TRBV29-1
clone size: few
D gene: .
CDR3 protein: CSVGPDTQYF
CDR3 DNA: TGCAGCGTTGGTCCAGATACGCAGTATTTT

J gene: TRBJ2-1
V gene: TRBV12-3/TRBV12-4
clone size: .
D gene: .
CDR3 protein: CASTPQRGNNEQFF
CDR3 DNA: TGTGCCAGCACCCCGCAGCGTGGGAACAATGAGCAGTTCTTC

J gene: TRBJ1-3
V gene: TRBV18
clone size: many
D gene: .
CDR3 protein: CASSPLREASGNTIYF
CDR3 DNA: TGTGCCAGCTCACCATTGCGGGAAGCCTCTGGAAACACCATATATTTT

J gene: TRBJ2-7
V gene: TRBV7-9
clone size: .
D gene: .
CDR3 protein: CASSPDLGSYEQYF
CDR3 DNA: TGTGCCAGCAGTCCCGACCTGGGGTCCTACGAGCAGTACTTC

J gene: TRBJ1-1
V gene: TRBV11-2
clone size: many
D gene: .
CDR3 protein: CASSLAGGRAFF
CDR3 DNA: TGTGCCAGCAGCTTAGCCGGGGGAAGGGCTTTCTTT

J gene: TRBJ2-2
V gene: TRBV7-6
clone size: many
D gene: .
CDR3 protein: CASSGGDRSRSGELFF
CDR3 DNA: TGTGCCAGCAGCGGGGGGGACAGGTCACGATCCGGGGAGCTGTTTTTT

J gene: TRBJ1-6
V gene: TRBV5-1
clone size: .
D gene: .
CDR3 protein: CASSFRTDYNSPLHF
CDR3 DNA: TGCGCCAGCAGCTTTCGGACAGACTATAATTCACCCCTCCACTTT

J gene: TRBJ1-6
V gene: TRBV28
clone size: medium-sized
D gene: TRBD1
CDR3 protein: CASDDRGGTPLHF
CDR3 DNA: TGTGCCAGCGACGACAGGGGAGGAACACCCCTCCACTTT

J gene: TRBJ2-1
V gene: TRBV9
clone size: .
D gene: TRBD2
CDR3 protein: CASSGLAGGYNEQFF
CDR3 DNA: TGTGCCAGCAGCGGACTAGCGGGGGGTTACAATGAGCAGTTCTTC

J gene: TRBJ1-1
V gene: TRBV5-1
clone size: few
D gene: .
CDR3 protein: CASSLEGAGTEAFF
CDR3 DNA: TGCGCCAGCAGCTTGGAAGGGGCTGGCACTGAAGCTTTCTTT

J gene: TRBJ2-2
V gene: TRBV27
clone size: many
D gene: TRBD1
CDR3 protein: CASSLGQGSTGELFF
CDR3 DNA: TGTGCCAGCAGTTTAGGACAGGGATCAACCGGGGAGCTGTTTTTT

J gene: TRBJ2-3
V gene: TRBV9
clone size: many
D gene: .
CDR3 protein: CASSVGSGTSTDTQYF
CDR3 DNA: TGTGCCAGCAGCGTAGGGTCTGGGACCAGCACAGATACGCAGTATTTT

J gene: TRBJ2-7
V gene: TRBV2
clone size: many
D gene: TRBD1
CDR3 protein: CASSTGTGGEDEQYF
CDR3 DNA: TGTGCCAGCAGTACCGGGACAGGGGGCGAGGACGAGCAGTACTTC

J gene: TRBJ1-5
V gene: TRBV2
clone size: few
D gene: .
CDR3 protein: CASSTSTVSNQPQHF
CDR3 DNA: TGTGCCAGCAGTACATCGACAGTTAGCAATCAGCCCCAGCATTTT

J gene: TRBJ2-3
V gene: TRBV2
clone size: many
D gene: TRBD2
CDR3 protein: CASSQSGGTDTQYF
CDR3 DNA: TGTGCCAGCAGTCAAAGCGGGGGCACAGATACGCAGTATTTT

J gene: TRBJ1-2
V gene: TRBV3-1
clone size: many
D gene: .
CDR3 protein: CASSVAGNYGYTF
CDR3 DNA: TGTGCCAGCTCCGTCGCAGGGAACTATGGCTACACCTTC

J gene: TRBJ1-6
V gene: TRBV30
clone size: .
D gene: TRBD1
CDR3 protein: CAWRGQGNSPLHF
CDR3 DNA: TGTGCCTGGCGGGGACAGGGGAATTCACCCCTCCACTTT